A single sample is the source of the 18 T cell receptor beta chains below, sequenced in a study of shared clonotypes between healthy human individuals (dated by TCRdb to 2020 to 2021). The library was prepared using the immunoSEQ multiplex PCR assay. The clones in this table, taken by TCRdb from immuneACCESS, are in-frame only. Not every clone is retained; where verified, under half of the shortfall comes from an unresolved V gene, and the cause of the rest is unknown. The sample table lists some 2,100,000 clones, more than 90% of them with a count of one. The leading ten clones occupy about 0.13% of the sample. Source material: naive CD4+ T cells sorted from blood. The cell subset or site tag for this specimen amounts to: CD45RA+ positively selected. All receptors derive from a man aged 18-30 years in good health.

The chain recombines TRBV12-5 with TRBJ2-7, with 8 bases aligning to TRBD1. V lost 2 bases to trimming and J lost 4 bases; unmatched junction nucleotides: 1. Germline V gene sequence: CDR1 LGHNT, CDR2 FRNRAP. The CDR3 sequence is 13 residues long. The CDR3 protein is CASGLRQGYEQYF. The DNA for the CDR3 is TGTGCTAGTGGTTTGCGACAGGGGTACGAGCAGTACTTC. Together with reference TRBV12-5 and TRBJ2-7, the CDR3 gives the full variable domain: DARVTQTPRHKVTEMGQEVTMRCQPILGHNTVFWYRQTMMQGLELLAYFRNRAPLDDSGMPKDRFSAEMPDATLATLKIQPSEPRDSAVYFCASGLRQGYEQYFGPGTRLTVT.

CDR3 sequence: CASSLPLGEKTEAFF. In nucleotides, the CDR3 is TGTGCCAGCAGCTTACCCCTAGGAGAGAAAACTGAAGCTTTCTTT. The chain combines TRBV7-9 with TRBJ1-1; D is undetermined. Germline lookup yields CDR1 SEHNR and CDR2 FQNEAQ (reference sequence). V lost 2 bases and J 5 bases, leaving 15 bases between the germline ends. The CDR3 consists of 15 residues.

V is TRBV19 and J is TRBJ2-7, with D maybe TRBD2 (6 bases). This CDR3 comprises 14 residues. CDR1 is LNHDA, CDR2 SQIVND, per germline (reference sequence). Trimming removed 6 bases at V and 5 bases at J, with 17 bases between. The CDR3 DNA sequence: TGTGCCAGTAGCCAGGGCGGGGTGGCCGACGAGCAGTACTTC. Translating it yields CASSQGGVADEQYF.

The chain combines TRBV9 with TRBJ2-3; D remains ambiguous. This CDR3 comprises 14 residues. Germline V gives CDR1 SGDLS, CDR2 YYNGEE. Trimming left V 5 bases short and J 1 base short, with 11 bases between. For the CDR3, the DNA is TGTGCCAGCAGTCCCAGGTCGGGCACAGATACGCAGTATTTT. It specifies CASSPRSGTDTQYF.

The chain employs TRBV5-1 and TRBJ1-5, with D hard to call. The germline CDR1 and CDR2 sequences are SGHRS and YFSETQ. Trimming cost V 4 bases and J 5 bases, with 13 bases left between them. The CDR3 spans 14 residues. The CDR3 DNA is TGCGCCAGCAGCCTCAACGAGGGCGATCAGCCCCAGCATTTT. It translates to CASSLNEGDQPQHF.

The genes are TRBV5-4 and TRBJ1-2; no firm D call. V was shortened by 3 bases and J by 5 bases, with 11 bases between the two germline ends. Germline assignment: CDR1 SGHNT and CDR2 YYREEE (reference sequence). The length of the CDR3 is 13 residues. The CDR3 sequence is CASSSYGSYGYTF. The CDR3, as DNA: TGTGCCAGCAGCTCTTACGGATCATATGGCTACACCTTC.

For the CDR3, the DNA is TGTGCCAGCAGCTTGGAGGGGGGCCCAAGGCGGGAGTCGGGAGATACGCAGTATTTT. This codes for CASSLEGGPRRESGDTQYF. The rearrangement uses TRBV5-6 and TRBJ2-3; possibly TRBD2 for D (7 bases). V gave up 0 bases and J gave up 5 bases, with 25 bases separating them. CDR1 and CDR2 (germline): SGHDT, YYEEEE. CDR3 length equals 19 residues.

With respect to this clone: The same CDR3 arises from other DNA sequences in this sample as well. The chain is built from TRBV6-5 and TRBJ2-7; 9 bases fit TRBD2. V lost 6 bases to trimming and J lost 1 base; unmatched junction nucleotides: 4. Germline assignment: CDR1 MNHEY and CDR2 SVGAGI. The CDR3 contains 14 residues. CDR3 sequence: CASSSGLASYEQYF. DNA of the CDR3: TGTGCCAGCAGCTCGGGACTAGCTTCCTACGAGCAGTACTTC.

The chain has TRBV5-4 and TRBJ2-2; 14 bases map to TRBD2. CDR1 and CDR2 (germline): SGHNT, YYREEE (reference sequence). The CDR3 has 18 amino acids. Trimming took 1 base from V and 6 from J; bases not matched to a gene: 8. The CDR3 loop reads CASSLIGTSGGRAGELFF. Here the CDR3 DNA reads TGTGCCAGCAGCTTGATTGGGACTAGCGGGGGTAGGGCCGGGGAGCTGTTTTTT.

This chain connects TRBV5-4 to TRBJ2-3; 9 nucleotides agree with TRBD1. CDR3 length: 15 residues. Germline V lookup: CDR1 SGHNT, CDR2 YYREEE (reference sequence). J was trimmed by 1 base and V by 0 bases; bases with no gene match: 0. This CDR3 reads CASSLGDRGTDTQYF. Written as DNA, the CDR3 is TGTGCCAGCAGCTTGGGGGACAGGGGCACAGATACGCAGTATTTT.

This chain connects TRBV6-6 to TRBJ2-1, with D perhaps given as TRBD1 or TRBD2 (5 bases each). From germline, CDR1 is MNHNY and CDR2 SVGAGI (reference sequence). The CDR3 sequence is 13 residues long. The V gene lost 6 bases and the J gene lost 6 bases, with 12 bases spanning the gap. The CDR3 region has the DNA TGTGCCAGCAGCCCCGGGACCTTCAATGAGCAGTTCTTC. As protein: CASSPGTFNEQFF.

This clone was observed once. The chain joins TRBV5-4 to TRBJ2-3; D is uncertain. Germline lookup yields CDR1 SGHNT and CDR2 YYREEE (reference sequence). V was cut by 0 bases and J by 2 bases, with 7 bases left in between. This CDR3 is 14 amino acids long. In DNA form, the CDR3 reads TGTGCCAGCAGCTTGGCCATGACCACAGATACGCAGTATTTT. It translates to CASSLAMTTDTQYF.

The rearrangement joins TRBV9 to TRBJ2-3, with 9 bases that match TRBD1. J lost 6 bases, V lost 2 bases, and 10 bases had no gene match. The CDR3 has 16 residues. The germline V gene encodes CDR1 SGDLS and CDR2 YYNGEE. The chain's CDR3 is CASSVTPGQGIDTQYF. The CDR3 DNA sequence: TGTGCCAGCAGCGTGACTCCGGGACAGGGAATCGATACGCAGTATTTT.

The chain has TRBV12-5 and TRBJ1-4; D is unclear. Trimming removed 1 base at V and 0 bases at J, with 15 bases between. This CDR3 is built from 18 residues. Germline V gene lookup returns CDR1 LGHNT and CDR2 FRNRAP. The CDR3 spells CASGLAHSGVATNEKLFF. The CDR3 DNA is TGTGCTAGTGGTTTGGCACACAGTGGAGTTGCAACTAATGAAAAACTGTTTTTT. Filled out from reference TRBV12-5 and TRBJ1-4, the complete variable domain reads DARVTQTPRHKVTEMGQEVTMRCQPILGHNTVFWYRQTMMQGLELLAYFRNRAPLDDSGMPKDRFSAEMPDATLATLKIQPSEPRDSAVYFCASGLAHSGVATNEKLFFGSGTQLSVL.

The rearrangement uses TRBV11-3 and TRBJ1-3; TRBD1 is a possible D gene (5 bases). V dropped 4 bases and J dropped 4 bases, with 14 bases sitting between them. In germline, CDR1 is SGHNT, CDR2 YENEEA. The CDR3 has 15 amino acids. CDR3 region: CASSSSGAQGNTIYF. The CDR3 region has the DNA TGTGCCAGCAGCTCCTCTGGGGCGCAGGGAAACACCATATATTTT.

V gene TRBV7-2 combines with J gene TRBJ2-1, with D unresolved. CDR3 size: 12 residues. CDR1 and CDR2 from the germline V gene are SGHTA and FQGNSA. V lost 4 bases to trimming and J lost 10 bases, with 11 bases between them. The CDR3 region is CASSSYLAEQFF. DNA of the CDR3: TGTGCCAGCAGCTCCTATCTTGCCGAGCAGTTCTTC.

This chain's CDR3 is CASKQMNTEAFF. Written as DNA, the CDR3 is TGTGCCAGCAAACAGATGAACACTGAAGCTTTCTTT. The V and J genes are TRBV28 and TRBJ1-1, with no clear D. Germline V lookup: CDR1 MDHEN, CDR2 SYDVKM. This CDR3 comprises 12 residues. Deletions cut 7 bases from V and 0 bases from J, with 6 bases between.

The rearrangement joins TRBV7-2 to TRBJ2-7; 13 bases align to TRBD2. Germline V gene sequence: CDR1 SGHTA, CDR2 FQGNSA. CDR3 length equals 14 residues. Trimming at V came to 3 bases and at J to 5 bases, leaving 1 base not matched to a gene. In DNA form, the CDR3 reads TGTGCCAGCAGCTTGACTAGCGGGAGGCACGAGCAGTACTTC. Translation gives CASSLTSGRHEQYF.